Listed below are T cell receptor beta chains from one sample, sequenced in a study of T cell repertoires in cytomegalovirus infection. TCRdb reanalysed the reads using MiXCR and keeps one entry per CDR3 protein. Among more than 150,000 distinct CDR3 sequences, about 20% were seen once, and the ten largest hold approximately 2.9%. The sequenced sample consisted of PBMCs. All receptors come from a human donor in good health (CMV status not recorded). Some clones in this sample may be carry-over from other donors' samples. The CDR3 runs from the conserved cysteine through the conserved F or W. The D gene is left open where the match is weak. The listing skips clone size in some rows; elsewhere it reads once, few, many or a size class.

abundance	v_gene	j_gene	d_gene	CDR3nt	CDR3aa
.	TRBV7-9	TRBJ1-4	.	TGTGCCAGCAGCTCAACCCGGACTGGCCAAAATGAAAAACTGTTTTTT	CASSSTRTGQNEKLFF
few	TRBV6-5	TRBJ1-1	.	TGTGCCAGCAGTAGCAGCTCCGGGGTGGAGGCTTTCTTT	CASSSSSGVEAFF
.	TRBV5-6	TRBJ1-4	.	TGTGCCAGCAGCTTCTCGATCAAATCGGGTGAAAAACTGTTTTTT	CASSFSIKSGEKLFF
.	TRBV6-2/TRBV6-3	TRBJ1-1	.	TGTGCCAGCAGTTACCGGGTAAACACTGAAGCTTTCTTT	CASSYRVNTEAFF
many	TRBV7-8	TRBJ1-2	.	TGTGCCAGCAGCTTAGCGCTGGTAGGACCCTATGGCTACACCTTC	CASSLALVGPYGYTF
few	TRBV5-1	TRBJ2-7	TRBD2	TGCGCCAGCAGCGTACTACTAGCGGGAGACACCTACGAGCAGTACTTC	CASSVLLAGDTYEQYF
.	TRBV19	TRBJ1-1	TRBD1	TGTGCCAGTAGCTGGGACAGTTACACTGAAGCTTTCTTT	CASSWDSYTEAFF
.	TRBV27	TRBJ2-2	TRBD2	TGTGCCAGCAGTATCCCAAGCGGGAAGGGCACCGGGGAGCTGTTTTTT	CASSIPSGKGTGELFF
.	TRBV19	TRBJ2-5	TRBD1	TGTGCCAGTAGTGCTCAGGGGGCTTGGGAGACCCAGTACTTC	CASSAQGAWETQYF
many	TRBV7-8	TRBJ1-2	TRBD1	TGTGCCAGCAGCATCGGACAGGCTAACTATGGCTACACCTTC	CASSIGQANYGYTF
few	TRBV10-3	TRBJ2-3	TRBD2	TGTGCCATCAGTGGCTCCGCGGGAGGGCAAGATACGCAGTATTTT	CAISGSAGGQDTQYF
many	TRBV28	TRBJ1-2	.	TGTGCCAGCAGTCGGGGCGGGATGAACTATGGCTACACCTTC	CASSRGGMNYGYTF
few	TRBV29-1	TRBJ2-1	.	TGCAGCGACCAACATGGGGTAACCTACAATGAGCAGTTCTTC	CSDQHGVTYNEQFF
many	TRBV11-2	TRBJ1-1	TRBD1	TGTGCCAGCAGCTTCGACAGGGCTGGCACTGAAGCTTTCTTT	CASSFDRAGTEAFF
.	TRBV19	TRBJ2-7	TRBD1	TGTGCCAGTCGCTCAGGGACAGGTTACTACGAGCAGTACTTC	CASRSGTGYYEQYF
many	TRBV7-2	TRBJ2-1	.	TGTGCCAGCAGCATCCAAGCCTACAATGAGCAGTTCTTC	CASSIQAYNEQFF
many	TRBV7-9	TRBJ2-1	TRBD2	TGTGCCAGCAGTCGCGGGAGCGGCATCGGCAGTGAGCAGTTCTTC	CASSRGSGIGSEQFF
few	TRBV9	TRBJ2-3	.	TGTGCCAGCAGCGTAGACTGGCAGTACGATACGCAGTATTTT	CASSVDWQYDTQYF
few	TRBV5-1	TRBJ2-2	.	TGCGCCAGCACGCCAGACCGTCACACCGGGGAGCTGTTTTTT	CASTPDRHTGELFF
.	TRBV12-3/TRBV12-4	TRBJ2-1	TRBD2	TGTGCCAGCAGTCTAAACGTTCCTAGCGGGGGGTTCTTC	CASSLNVPSGGFF
.	TRBV12-3/TRBV12-4	TRBJ1-3	.	TGTGCCAGCAGTGGGGGAAACACCATATATTTT	CASSGGNTIYF
many	TRBV7-2	TRBJ2-3	.	TGTGCCAGCAGCTTAGCGGGTATTAGCACAGATACGCAGTATTTT	CASSLAGISTDTQYF
few	TRBV3-1	TRBJ1-2	.	TGTGCCAGCAGCCAAGGAATAGGGACAAACTATGGCTACACCTTC	CASSQGIGTNYGYTF
few	TRBV7-6	TRBJ2-2	TRBD1	TGTGCCAGCAGCCCACGCCAACAGGGGGCAAACACCGGGGAGCTGTTTTTT	CASSPRQQGANTGELFF
few	TRBV20-1	TRBJ2-2	TRBD2	TGCAGTGCTAGAGATCTAGCGCGGGGGGCGAACACCGGGGAGCTGTTTTTT	CSARDLARGANTGELFF
.	TRBV28	TRBJ1-2	.	TGTGCCAGCAGTTTGGGTAGGACAATTAACTATGGCTACACCTTC	CASSLGRTINYGYTF
.	TRBV5-1	TRBJ2-5	TRBD2	TGCGCCAGCAGCCCGGGACTAGCGGAGCAAGGGACCCAGTACTTC	CASSPGLAEQGTQYF
few	TRBV20-1	TRBJ2-7	.	TGCAGTGCTAGAAGAACTGGGCAGGGGAAAGACGAGCAGTACTTC	CSARRTGQGKDEQYF
few	TRBV10-3	TRBJ1-1	TRBD1	TGTGCCATCTCCCGTAAGGGGGCTCGCACTGAAGCTTTCTTT	CAISRKGARTEAFF